This T cell receptor beta chain was found in a study of post-analysis software for immune sequencing data. Study-level information: Recorded disease courses covered relapsing-remitting, secondary progressive and progressive-relapsing multiple sclerosis. Some patients had no subtype annotation.

This clonotype was picked up many times. Its antigen is as yet unknown. Notes on the study in general: Strong same-batch co-clustering of samples appeared with F measure clustering. Roughly 5 TRBV segments (TRBV5-6, TRBV5-1 and TRBV20-1 among them) occurred more frequently in patients than in controls. There was significantly lower normalized Chao1 diversity in multiple sclerosis patients than in controls.

TCR beta cDNA libraries included unique molecular identifiers. A population of 1 to 10 million T cells gave rise to approximately 500,000 cDNA molecules. One entry per CDR3 protein, called by TCRdb with MiXCR from the PCR reads. This sample has a few hundred thousand distinct CDR3 sequences; approximately 38% occur once, and the top ten carry roughly 13%. Germline values: CDR1 ENHRY, CDR2 SYGVKD. The CDR3 totals 18 residues. Unmatched junction bases numbered 8, after V lost 5 bases and J lost 1 base. The sequenced material came from blood. This chain connects TRBV10-3 to TRBJ2-6; 10 nucleotides line up with TRBD1. This TCR came from a girl between 5 and 17 years old with multiple sclerosis. CDR3 sequence reads: CAISHPPGQGSGANVLTF. The CDR3 nucleotides are TGTGCCATCAGTCATCCCCCGGGACAGGGGTCTGGGGCCAACGTCCTGACTTTC.